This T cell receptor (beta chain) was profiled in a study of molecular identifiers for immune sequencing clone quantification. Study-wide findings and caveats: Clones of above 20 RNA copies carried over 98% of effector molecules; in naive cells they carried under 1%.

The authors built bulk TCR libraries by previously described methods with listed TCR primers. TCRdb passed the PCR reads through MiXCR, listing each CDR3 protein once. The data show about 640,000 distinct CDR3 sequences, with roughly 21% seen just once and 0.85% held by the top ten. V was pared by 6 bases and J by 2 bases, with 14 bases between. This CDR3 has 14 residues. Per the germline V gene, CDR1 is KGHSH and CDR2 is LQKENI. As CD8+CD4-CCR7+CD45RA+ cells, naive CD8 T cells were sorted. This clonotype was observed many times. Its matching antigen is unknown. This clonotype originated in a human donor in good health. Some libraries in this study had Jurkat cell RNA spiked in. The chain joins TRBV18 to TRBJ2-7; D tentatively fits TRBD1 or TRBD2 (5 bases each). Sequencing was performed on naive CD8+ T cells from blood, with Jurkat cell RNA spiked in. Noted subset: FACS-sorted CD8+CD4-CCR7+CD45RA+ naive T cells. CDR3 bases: TGTGCCAGCTCCCACGGGACGTCAGCCTACGAGCAGTACTTC. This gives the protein CASSHGTSAYEQYF. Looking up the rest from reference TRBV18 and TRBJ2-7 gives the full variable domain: NAGVMQNPRHLVRRRGQEARLRCSPMKGHSHVYWYRQLPEEGLKFMVYLQKENIIDESGMPKERFSAEFPKEGPSILRIQQVVRGDSAAYFCASSHGTSAYEQYFGPGTRLTVT.